The source of this T cell receptor beta chain is a study of CD8 T cells in Susac syndrome. Study observations and caveats: The study conceded that its TCR sequencing and HLA analysis involved relatively few individuals.

In regard to this clonotype: The antigen remains undetermined.

The CDR3 has 14 amino acids. Between the trimmed V and J ends, which lost 5 bases and 5 bases, there was a span of 15 bases. Germline lookup yields CDR1 SGHTA and CDR2 FQGNSA. It was negative isolation that provided the CD8+ and CD4+ T cells, whereas TEMRA cells were enriched by FACS. A quantity of roughly 0.5 to 1 ug RNA underwent reverse transcription using random hexamers. One entry per CDR3 protein, called by TCRdb with MiXCR from the immunoSEQ multiplex PCR reads. Of approximately 150,000 distinct CDR3 sequences listed, roughly 95% are singletons. This clonotype originated in a human donor with multiple sclerosis. This chain connects TRBV7-2 to TRBJ2-5; maybe TRBD2 (6 bases). The sample was CD4+ T cells from PBMCs. CDR3 DNA: TGTGCCAGCAGCCTAGGTGGGGGGAAGGAGACCCAGTACTTC. It yields the protein CASSLGGGKETQYF.